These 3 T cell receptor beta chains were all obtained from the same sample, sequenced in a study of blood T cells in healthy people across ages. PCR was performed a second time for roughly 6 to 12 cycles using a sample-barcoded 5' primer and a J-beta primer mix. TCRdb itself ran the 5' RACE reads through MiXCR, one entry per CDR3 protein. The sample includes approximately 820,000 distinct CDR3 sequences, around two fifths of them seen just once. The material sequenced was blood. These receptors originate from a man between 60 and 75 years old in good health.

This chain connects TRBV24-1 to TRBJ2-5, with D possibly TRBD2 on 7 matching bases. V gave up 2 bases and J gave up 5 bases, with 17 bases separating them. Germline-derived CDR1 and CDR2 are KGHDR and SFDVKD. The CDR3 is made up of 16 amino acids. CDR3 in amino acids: CATSDSGGRDRETQYF. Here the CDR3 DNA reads TGTGCCACCAGTGATTCCGGGGGGCGCGATCGGGAGACCCAGTACTTC.

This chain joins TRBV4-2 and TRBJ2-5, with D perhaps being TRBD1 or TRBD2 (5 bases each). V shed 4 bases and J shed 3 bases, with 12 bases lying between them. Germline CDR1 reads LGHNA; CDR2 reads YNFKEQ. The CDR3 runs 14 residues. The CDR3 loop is CASSPGPREETQYF. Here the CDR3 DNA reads TGTGCCAGCAGCCCGGGGCCGAGGGAAGAGACCCAGTACTTC.

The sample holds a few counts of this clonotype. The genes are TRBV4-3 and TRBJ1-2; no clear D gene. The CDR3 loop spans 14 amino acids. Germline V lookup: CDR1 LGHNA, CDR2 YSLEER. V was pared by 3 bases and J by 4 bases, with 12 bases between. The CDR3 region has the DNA TGCGCCAGCAGCCAGTCTCTTCGGGCCTATGGCTACACCTTC. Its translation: CASSQSLRAYGYTF.